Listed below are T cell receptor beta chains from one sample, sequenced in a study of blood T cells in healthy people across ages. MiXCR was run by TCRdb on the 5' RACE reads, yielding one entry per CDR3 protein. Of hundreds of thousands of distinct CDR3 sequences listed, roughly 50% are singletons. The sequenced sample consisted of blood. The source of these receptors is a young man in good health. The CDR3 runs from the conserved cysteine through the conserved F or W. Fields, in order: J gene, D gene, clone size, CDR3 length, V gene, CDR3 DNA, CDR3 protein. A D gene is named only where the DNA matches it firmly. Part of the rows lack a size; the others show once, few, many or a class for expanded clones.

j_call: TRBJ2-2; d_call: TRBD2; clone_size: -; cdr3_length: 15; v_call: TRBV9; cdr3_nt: TGTGCCAGCAGCGTAAGGGGAGGGTACACCGGGGAGCTGTTTTTT; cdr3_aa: CASSVRGGYTGELFF
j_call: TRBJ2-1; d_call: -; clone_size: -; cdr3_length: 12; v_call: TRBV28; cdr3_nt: TGTGCCAGCAGTGTCTCAGTCTATGAGCAGTTCTTC; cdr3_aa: CASSVSVYEQFF
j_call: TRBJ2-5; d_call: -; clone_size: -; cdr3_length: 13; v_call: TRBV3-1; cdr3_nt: TGTGCCAGCAGCCACAGGGCTCAAGAGACCCAGTACTTC; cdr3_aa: CASSHRAQETQYF
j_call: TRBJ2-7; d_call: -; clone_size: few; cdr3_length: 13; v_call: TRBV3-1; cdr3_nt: TGTGCCAGCAGCCCGAACCCAATGGGGGAGCAGTACTTC; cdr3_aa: CASSPNPMGEQYF
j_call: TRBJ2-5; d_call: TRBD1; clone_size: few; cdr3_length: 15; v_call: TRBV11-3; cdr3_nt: TGTGCCAGCAGCTCGAATAGTTACAGGGGGCAGGAGCAGTACTTC; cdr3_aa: CASSSNSYRGQEQYF
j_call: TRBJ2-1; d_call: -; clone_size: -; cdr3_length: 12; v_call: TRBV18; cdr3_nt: TGTGCCAGCTCACCGAGCAGGACAGAGCAGTTCTTC; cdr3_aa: CASSPSRTEQFF
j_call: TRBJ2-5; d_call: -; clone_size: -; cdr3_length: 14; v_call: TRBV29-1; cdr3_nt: TGCAGCGTGGTGAGACAGTCCCCCTACAATGAGCAGTACTTC; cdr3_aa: CSVVRQSPYNEQYF
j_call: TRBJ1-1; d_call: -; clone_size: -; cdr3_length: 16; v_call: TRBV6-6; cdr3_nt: TGTGCCAGCAGGGATGGAGGCGGGAGGATGAACACTGAAGCTTTCTTT; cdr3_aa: CASRDGGGRMNTEAFF
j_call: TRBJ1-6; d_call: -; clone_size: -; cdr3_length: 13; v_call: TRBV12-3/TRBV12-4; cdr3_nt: TGTGCCAGCAGTAGGACAGCCAATTCACCCCTCCACTTT; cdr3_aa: CASSRTANSPLHF
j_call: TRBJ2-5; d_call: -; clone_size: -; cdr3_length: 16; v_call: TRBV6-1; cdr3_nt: TGTGCCAGCAGTGAAGCGATCTTTACAGGCCTGGGGGAGCAGTACTTC; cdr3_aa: CASSEAIFTGLGEQYF
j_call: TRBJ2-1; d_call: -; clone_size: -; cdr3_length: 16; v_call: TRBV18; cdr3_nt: TGTGCCAGCTCACCAGAGCTCGGGGTTAACTACAATGAGCAGTTCTTC; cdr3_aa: CASSPELGVNYNEQFF
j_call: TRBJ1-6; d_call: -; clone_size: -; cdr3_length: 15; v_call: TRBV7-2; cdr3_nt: TGTGCCAGCAGCGTGCAGGGAACCTATAATTCACCCCTCCACTTT; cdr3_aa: CASSVQGTYNSPLHF
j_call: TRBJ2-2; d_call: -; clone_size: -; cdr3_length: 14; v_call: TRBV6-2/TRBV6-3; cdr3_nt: TGTGCCAGCAAAGACGGATTGAACACCGGGGAGCTGTTTTTT; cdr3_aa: CASKDGLNTGELFF
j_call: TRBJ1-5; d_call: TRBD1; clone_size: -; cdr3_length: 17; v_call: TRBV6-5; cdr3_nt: TGTGCCAGCAGTTCGTCACAGGGGGCGGGCGGCAATCAGCCCCAGCATTTT; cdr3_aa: CASSSSQGAGGNQPQHF
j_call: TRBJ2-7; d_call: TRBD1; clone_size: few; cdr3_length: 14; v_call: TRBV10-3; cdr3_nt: TGTGCCATCAGTCTCGGACAGGGGGGCTACGAGCAGTACTTC; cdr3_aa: CAISLGQGGYEQYF
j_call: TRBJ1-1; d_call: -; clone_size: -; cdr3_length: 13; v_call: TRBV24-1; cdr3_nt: TGTGCCACCAGTGAGGGCAAGAACACTGAAGCTTTCTTT; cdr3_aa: CATSEGKNTEAFF
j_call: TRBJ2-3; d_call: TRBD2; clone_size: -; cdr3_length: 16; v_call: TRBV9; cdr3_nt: TGTGCCAGCAGCGTAGAAGGCGGGGGGGCCTCAGATACGCAGTATTTT; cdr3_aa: CASSVEGGGASDTQYF
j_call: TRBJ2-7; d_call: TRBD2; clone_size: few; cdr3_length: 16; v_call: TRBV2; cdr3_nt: TGTGCCAGCATCAGGGAGGGAGGGTATAGCTCCTACGAGCAGTACTTC; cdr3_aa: CASIREGGYSSYEQYF
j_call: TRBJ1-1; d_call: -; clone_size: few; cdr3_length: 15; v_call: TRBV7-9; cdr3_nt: TGTGCCAGCAGCTTAGAATCGGGGGGAGAGACTGAAGCTTTCTTT; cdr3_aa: CASSLESGGETEAFF
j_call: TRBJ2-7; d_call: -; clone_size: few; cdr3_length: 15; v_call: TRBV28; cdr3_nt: TGTGCCAGCAGTTCAACAGGGCTAGGCGGCTACGAGCAGTACTTC; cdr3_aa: CASSSTGLGGYEQYF
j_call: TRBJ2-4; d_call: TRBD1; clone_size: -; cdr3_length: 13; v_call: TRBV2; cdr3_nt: TGTGCCAGCATGGGACAGCAGAAAAACATTCAGTACTTC; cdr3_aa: CASMGQQKNIQYF
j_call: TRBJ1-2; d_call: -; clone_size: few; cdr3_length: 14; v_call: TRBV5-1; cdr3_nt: TGCGCCAGCAGCCCGGAAGGGTTTAACTATGGCTACACCTTC; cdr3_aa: CASSPEGFNYGYTF
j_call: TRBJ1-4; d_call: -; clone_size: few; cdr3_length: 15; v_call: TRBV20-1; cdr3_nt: TGCAGTGCTAGCGAGGGGGGTAGCACTAATGAAAAACTGTTTTTT; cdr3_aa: CSASEGGSTNEKLFF
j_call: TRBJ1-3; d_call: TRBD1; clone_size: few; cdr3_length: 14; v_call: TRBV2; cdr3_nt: TGTGCCAGCAGTAGGGACAGCTCTGGAAACACCATATATTTT; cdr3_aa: CASSRDSSGNTIYF
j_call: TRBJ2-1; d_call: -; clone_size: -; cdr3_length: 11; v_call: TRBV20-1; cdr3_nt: TGCAGCGTGCAGGTGTACAATGAGCAGTTCTTC; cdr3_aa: CSVQVYNEQFF
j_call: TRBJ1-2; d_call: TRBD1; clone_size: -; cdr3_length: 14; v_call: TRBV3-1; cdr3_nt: TGTGCCAGCACTAAGGGACAGGAACCTTATGGCTACACCTTC; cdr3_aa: CASTKGQEPYGYTF
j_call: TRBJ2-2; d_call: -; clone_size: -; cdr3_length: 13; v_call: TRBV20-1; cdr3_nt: TGCAGTGCCAAGCAGGGAAACACCGGGGAGCTGTTTTTT; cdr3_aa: CSAKQGNTGELFF
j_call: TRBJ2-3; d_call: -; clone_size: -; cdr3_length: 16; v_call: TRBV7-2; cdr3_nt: TGTGCCAGCAGCTACAGCTGGGGGACTAGCACAGATACGCAGTATTTT; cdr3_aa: CASSYSWGTSTDTQYF
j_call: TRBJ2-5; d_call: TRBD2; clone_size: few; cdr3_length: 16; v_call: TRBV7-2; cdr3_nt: TGTGCCAGCAGCTTATCCCCGGGACTAGCATTGGAGACCCAGTACTTC; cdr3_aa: CASSLSPGLALETQYF
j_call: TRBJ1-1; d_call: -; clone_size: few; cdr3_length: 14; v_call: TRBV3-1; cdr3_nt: TGTGCCAGCATCCCCCCCGCACTTAACACTGAAGCTTTCTTT; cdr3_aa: CASIPPALNTEAFF
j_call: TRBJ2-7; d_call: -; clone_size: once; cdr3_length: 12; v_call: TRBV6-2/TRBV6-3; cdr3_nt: TGTGTCAGCAGTTACAGAATCTACGAGCAGTACTTC; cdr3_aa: CVSSYRIYEQYF
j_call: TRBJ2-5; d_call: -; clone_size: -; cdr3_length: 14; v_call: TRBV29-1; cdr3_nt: TGCAGCGTTGTGGTCATCGGGGCGGTCGAGACCCAGTACTTC; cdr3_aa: CSVVVIGAVETQYF
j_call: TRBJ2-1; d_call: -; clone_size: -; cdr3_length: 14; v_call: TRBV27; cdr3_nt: TGTGCCAGCAGTTTATCGATTCAGGGACGTGGGCAGTTCTTC; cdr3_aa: CASSLSIQGRGQFF
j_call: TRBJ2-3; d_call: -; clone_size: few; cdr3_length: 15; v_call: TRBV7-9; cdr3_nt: TGTGCCAGCAGCTTTTCCGGGGCCCCCACAGATACGCAGTATTTT; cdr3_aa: CASSFSGAPTDTQYF
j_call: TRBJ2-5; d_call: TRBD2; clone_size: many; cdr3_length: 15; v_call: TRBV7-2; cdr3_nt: TGTGCCAGCACATTGAGCGGGGGGGCCCTGGAGACCCAGTACTTC; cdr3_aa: CASTLSGGALETQYF
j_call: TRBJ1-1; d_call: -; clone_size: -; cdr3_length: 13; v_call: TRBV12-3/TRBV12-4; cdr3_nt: TGTGCCAGCAGTCCGGGAACAGCCACTGAAGCTTTCTTT; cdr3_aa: CASSPGTATEAFF
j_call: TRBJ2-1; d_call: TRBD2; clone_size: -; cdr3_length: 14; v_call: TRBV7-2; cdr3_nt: TGTGCCAGCAGCTTAGCGGGGGGGTTCAATGAGCAGTTCTTC; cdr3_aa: CASSLAGGFNEQFF
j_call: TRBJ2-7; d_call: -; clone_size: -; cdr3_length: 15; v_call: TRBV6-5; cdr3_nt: TGTGCCAGCAGTTCCGGGAGTGGGAGCTCCTACGAGCAGTACTTC; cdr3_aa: CASSSGSGSSYEQYF
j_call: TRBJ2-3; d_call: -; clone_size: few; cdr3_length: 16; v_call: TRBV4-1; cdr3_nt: TGCGCCGGATCGTGGGGGCTAGCGCCCGGCACAGATACGCAGTATTTT; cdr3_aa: CAGSWGLAPGTDTQYF
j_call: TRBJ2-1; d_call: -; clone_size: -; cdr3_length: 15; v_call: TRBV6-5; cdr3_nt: TGTGCCAGCAGTGGTGGGGAGAGATCCTACAAGGAGCAGTTCTTC; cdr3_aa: CASSGGERSYKEQFF
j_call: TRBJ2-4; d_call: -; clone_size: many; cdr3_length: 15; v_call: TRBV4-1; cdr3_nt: TGCGCCAGCAGCCCTGGGCAGGGCACCAAAAACATTCAGTACTTC; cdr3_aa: CASSPGQGTKNIQYF
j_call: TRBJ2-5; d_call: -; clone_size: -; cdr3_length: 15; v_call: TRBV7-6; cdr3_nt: TGTGCCAGCAGCTTAGATGGGGGGTTCCAAGAGACCCAGTACTTC; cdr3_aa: CASSLDGGFQETQYF
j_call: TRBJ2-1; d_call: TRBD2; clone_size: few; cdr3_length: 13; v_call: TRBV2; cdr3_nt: TGTGCCAGCAGTGGAGGACTAGTCAGTGAGCAGTTCTTC; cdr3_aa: CASSGGLVSEQFF
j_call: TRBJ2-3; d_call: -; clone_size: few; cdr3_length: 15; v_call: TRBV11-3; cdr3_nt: TGTGCCAGCAGCATGCAGGGTTTTAGAACAGATACGCAGTATTTT; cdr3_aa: CASSMQGFRTDTQYF
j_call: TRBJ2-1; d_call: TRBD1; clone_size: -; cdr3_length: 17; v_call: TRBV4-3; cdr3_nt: TGCGCCAGCAGCCAAGTCTCAAGACAGGGGGGCCACAATGAGCAGTTCTTC; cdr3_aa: CASSQVSRQGGHNEQFF